This T cell receptor (beta chain) was documented in a study of T cell repertoires in cytomegalovirus infection. Study as a whole: Public TCR beta signatures provided an indication of both CMV infection and a matching HLA type. Study conclusions and caveats: Of the TCR beta families, the public ones yielded a cumulative frequency that identified carriers of CMV plus the relevant HLA. The study found HLA-C-restricted CMV-specific TCR beta clonotypes dominating the ex vivo response.

In TCRdb, the reads were re-called with MiXCR into one record per CDR3 protein. The sample records approximately 500,000 distinct CDR3 sequences, about 15% being singletons. The V gene's germline CDR1 is SGDLS and CDR2 YYNGEE. The CDR3 sequence is 16 residues long. Trimming removed 4 bases from V and 7 bases from J; junction bases left unmatched: 17. Notes on this clonotype: Antigen: not known.

The receptor was derived from a human donor in good health (CMV status not recorded). Some clones in this sample may be carry-over from other donors' samples. Sequencing was done on a sample of CD8+ T cells from PBMCs. This chain links TRBV9 with TRBJ2-7; 7 bases fit TRBD1. CDR3 sequence reads: CASSSPDRTQVGEQYF. CDR3 coding DNA: TGTGCCAGCAGCTCCCCGGACAGGACTCAGGTCGGAGAGCAGTACTTC.